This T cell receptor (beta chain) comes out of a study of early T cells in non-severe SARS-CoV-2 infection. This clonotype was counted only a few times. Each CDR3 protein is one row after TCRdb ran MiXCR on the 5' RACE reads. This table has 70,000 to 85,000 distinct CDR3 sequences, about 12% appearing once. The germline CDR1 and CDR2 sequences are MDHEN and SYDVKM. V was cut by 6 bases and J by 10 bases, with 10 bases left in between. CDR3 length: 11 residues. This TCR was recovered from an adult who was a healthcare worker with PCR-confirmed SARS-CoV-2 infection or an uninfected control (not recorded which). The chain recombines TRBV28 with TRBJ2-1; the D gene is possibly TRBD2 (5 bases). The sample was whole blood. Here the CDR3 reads CASRLRGEQFF. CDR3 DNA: TGTGCCAGCAGACTTAGAGGGGAGCAGTTCTTC.